A single sample is the source of the 10 T cell receptor beta chains below, sequenced in a study of CD8 T cells in ankylosing spondylitis. Notes on the study in general: In ankylosing spondylitis blood, a motif of roughly 8 highly homologous TCR beta variants appeared characteristic.

TCRdb processed the 5' RACE reads anew with MiXCR; each CDR3 protein has one entry. Of 500,000 to 550,000 distinct CDR3 sequences detected, about an eighth appear once; the ten largest clones hold under 7.5%. No antigens are known for them. Sequencing was done on a sample of blood, either unsorted or a sorted T cell fraction (not recorded which). The receptor set was obtained from a male donor with ankylosing spondylitis.

This clonotype occurred many times. This sequence joins TRBV7-2 and TRBJ2-3; D is undetermined. CDR1 and CDR2 from the germline V gene are SGHTA and FQGNSA. V was shortened by 5 bases and J by 4 bases, with 10 bases between the two germline ends. The CDR3 consists of 13 residues. The CDR3: CASSPEVADTQYF. The CDR3 DNA reads as TGTGCCAGCAGCCCCGAAGTTGCAGATACGCAGTATTTT.

This clonotype was seen at least ten times. DNA for the CDR3: TGTGCCAGCAGGAGACTAGACTCCTACAATGAGCAGTTCTTC. Residues: CASRRLDSYNEQFF. V usage is TRBV7-8 and J usage is TRBJ2-1; D perhaps matches TRBD2 (6 bases). The germline V and J ends were trimmed by 6 bases and 0 bases, with 9 bases remaining between them. The germline V gene encodes CDR1 SGHVS and CDR2 FQNEAQ. CDR3 length equals 14 residues.

The chain has TRBV28 and TRBJ2-7; 8 bases fit TRBD2. The germline V gene has CDR1 MDHEN and CDR2 SYDVKM. The CDR3 is made up of 16 amino acids. V lost 4 bases, J lost 0 bases, and 8 bases stayed unmatched. CDR3 DNA: TGTGCCAGCAGTTCCTCCAGCGGGAGTCTCTCCTACGAGCAGTACGTC. Translating it yields CASSSSSGSLSYEQYV.

The V call is TRBV20-1, the J call TRBJ2-5, with TRBD2 matching 9 bases. CDR3 length: 14 residues. Germline loops: CDR1 DFQATT, CDR2 SNEGSKA (reference sequence). J gave up 4 bases and V 5 bases, and 8 bases lay outside the gene matches. DNA of the CDR3: TGCAGTGCTGGGGGGGGACTAGCAGTAGAGACCCAGTACTTC. It yields the protein CSAGGGLAVETQYF.

This clonotype was seen more than once but under ten times. The chain employs TRBV2 and TRBJ2-5; 10 nucleotides match TRBD1. The J segment lost 3 bases and the V segment lost 5 bases, leaving 9 bases of the junction unmatched. Germline lookup yields CDR1 SNHLY and CDR2 FYNNEI. The CDR3 consists of 16 residues. In DNA form, the CDR3 reads TGTGCCAGCAGTCCCCGCGGGGGGACAGGGGAAGAGACCCAGTACTTC. Its translation: CASSPRGGTGEETQYF.

In this sample, this clonotype turned up many times. The gene calls are TRBV5-1 and TRBJ2-1; the match to TRBD2 covers 9 bases. Germline lookup yields CDR1 SGHRS and CDR2 YFSETQ. The CDR3 consists of 15 residues. V gave up 2 bases and J gave up 5 bases; unmatched junction bases: 5. The CDR3 DNA is TGCGCCAGCAGCTTAGGGACTAGCTGGAACAATGAGCAGTTCTTC. It codes for CASSLGTSWNNEQFF.

This clonotype was seen more than once but under ten times. The chain couples TRBV6-1 to TRBJ1-4; a possible D gene is TRBD1 (6 bases). The CDR3 is made up of 14 amino acids. The V gene's germline CDR1 is MNHNS and CDR2 SASEGT. The germline V and J ends were trimmed by 5 bases and 8 bases, with 15 bases remaining between them. CDR3 DNA sequence: TGTGCCAGCAGTACCGGGGGGGCAGGAGAAAAACTGTTTTTT. It encodes CASSTGGAGEKLFF.

DNA for the CDR3: TGCGCCAGCAGTCGAGGGAATAGTGGAGCAGCCAAAAACATTCAGTACTTC. The encoded protein is CASSRGNSGAAKNIQYF. The chain has TRBV10-1 and TRBJ2-4; perhaps TRBD2 as D (5 bases). The germline V gene encodes CDR1 WNHNN and CDR2 SYGVQD (reference sequence). The CDR3 is made up of 17 amino acids. The V end lost 5 bases, the J end lost 0 bases, and 17 bases lay between the germline ends.

The table lists this clonotype with a few counts. V usage is TRBV12-3 or TRBV12-4 and J usage is TRBJ2-7; D ambiguous. The CDR3 length is 15 residues. Trimming pared 2 bases from V and 6 bases from J, leaving 17 bases between. The DNA of the CDR3 is TGTGCCAGCAGTTTAAACCGAATCGGGCTCTCCGAGCAGTACTTC. Protein product: CASSLNRIGLSEQYF.

The rearrangement uses TRBV21-1 and TRBJ2-6; TRBD2, as called in the table, went unchecked against the DNA. TRBV21-1 corresponds to a pseudogene. The CDR3 sequence is 18 residues long. The CDR3 loop is CASSNRRDRAPGANVLTF. The CDR3 DNA reads TGTGCCAGCAGCAATCGGCGGGACAGGGCTCCCGGGGCCAACGTCCTGACTTTC.